The clone carrying this T cell receptor beta chain has a count of ten or more. The sample contains more than one DNA sequence encoding this CDR3. This CDR3 is built from 16 residues. Per germline, CDR1 KGHSH and CDR2 LQKENI. V dropped 0 bases and J dropped 7 bases, with 15 bases sitting between them. The data are from a study of shared clonotypes between healthy human individuals. Data came from immunoSEQ multiplex PCR; TCRdb stores just in-frame clones and leaves some out. The table includes under 150,000 clones, 65% to 75% detected once. The rearrangement links TRBV18 to TRBJ1-4; D unresolved. The receptor's source is a woman aged 25 to 39 in good health. The sequencing sample was made of memory CD8+ T cells sorted from blood. Subset given: CD45RO+ cells pooled with CCR7-negative TemRA cells. The chain's CDR3 is CASSPPDRARSEKLFF. The CDR3 coding sequence is TGTGCCAGCTCACCACCCGATCGGGCCAGGTCTGAAAAACTGTTTTTT.